This entry features one T cell receptor (beta chain) sequence. The antigen is not known. The source of the sample is a study of T-cell reconstitution after alpha-beta-depleted transplantation in children. Whole-study findings and limits: Expanded clones from the graft, numbering several hundred, reportedly supplied alpha-beta T cells about two months after transplant. From surviving recipient T cells and thymic progenitors came the high day-60 TCRbeta diversity observed in some patients.

For TCRbeta, the library was prepared with unique molecular identifiers. TCRdb independently ran MiXCR on the PCR reads; one entry per CDR3 protein. The table includes 28,000 or so distinct CDR3 sequences, roughly 19% detected once. The CDR3 consists of 15 residues. J gave up 1 base and V 2 bases, and 8 bases lay outside the gene matches. Germline V gene sequence: CDR1 DFQATT, CDR2 SNEGSKA (reference sequence). The receptor was derived from a male patient aged 2-9 years who had a stem cell transplant for acute lymphoblastic leukemia, so the T cells may come from the graft donor. The rearrangement joins TRBV20-1 to TRBJ2-7; 7 nucleotides line up with TRBD2. Material: PBMCs, mostly from graft donor cells, obtained 60 days after TCRalphabeta/CD19-depleted stem cell transplant. The CDR3 DNA sequence: TGCAGTGCTAGACTTGCGGGAGACGTTTCCTACGAGCAGTACTTC. Its protein product is CSARLAGDVSYEQYF.